The source of this T cell receptor (beta chain) is a study of cytomegalovirus exposure and HLA in healthy donors. Study-wide findings and caveats: TRBV6-2, TRBV6-3 and some other V segments were excluded as indistinguishable.

Per the germline V gene, CDR1 is GTSNPN and CDR2 is SVGIG (reference sequence). V dropped 2 bases and J dropped 3 bases, with 8 bases sitting between them. The CDR3 loop spans 13 amino acids. In regard to this clone: The antigen remains unidentified.

Vbeta (60) and Jbeta (13) primers were used in the PCR. Assay used: immunoSEQ multiplex PCR; TCRdb lists only in-frame clones, some missing. The profile shows approximately 150,000 clones, roughly 80% of them singletons. The V call is TRBV30, the J call TRBJ2-1; D is undetermined. This TCR was sampled from a male donor in good health and CMV-seronegative. Sequencing was performed on PBMCs. Here the CDR3 reads CAWSSIGYNEQFF. DNA of the CDR3: TGTGCCTGGAGTTCGATCGGCTACAATGAGCAGTTCTTC.